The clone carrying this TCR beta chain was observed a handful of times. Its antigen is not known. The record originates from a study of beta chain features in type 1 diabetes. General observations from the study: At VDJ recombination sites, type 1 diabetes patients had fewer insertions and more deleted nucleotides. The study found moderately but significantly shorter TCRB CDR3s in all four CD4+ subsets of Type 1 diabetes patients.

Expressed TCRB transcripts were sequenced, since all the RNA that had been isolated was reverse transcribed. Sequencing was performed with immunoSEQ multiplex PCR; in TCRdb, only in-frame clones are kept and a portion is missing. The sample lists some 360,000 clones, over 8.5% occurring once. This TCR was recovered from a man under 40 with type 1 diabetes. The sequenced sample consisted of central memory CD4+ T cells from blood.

For the CDR3, the DNA is TGCAGCGTCGACAGGGGGCGCAAGTCAGATACGCAGTATTTT. Its translation: CSVDRGRKSDTQYF. The chain combines TRBV29-1 with TRBJ2-3, with TRBD1 identical over 10 bases. The CDR3 runs to 14 residues. Trimming took 6 bases from V and 4 from J; bases not matched to a gene: 7. Germline V gene lookup returns CDR1 SQVTM and CDR2 ANQGSEA.